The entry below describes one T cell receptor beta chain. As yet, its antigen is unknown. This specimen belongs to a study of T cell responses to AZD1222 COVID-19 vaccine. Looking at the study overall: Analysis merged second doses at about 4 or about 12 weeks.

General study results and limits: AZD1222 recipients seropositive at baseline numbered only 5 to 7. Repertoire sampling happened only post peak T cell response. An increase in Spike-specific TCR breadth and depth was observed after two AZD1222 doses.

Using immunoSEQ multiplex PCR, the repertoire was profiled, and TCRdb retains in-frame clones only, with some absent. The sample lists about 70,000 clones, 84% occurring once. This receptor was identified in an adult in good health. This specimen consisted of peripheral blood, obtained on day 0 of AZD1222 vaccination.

The DNA for the CDR3 is TGTGCCAGCAGCGTAGGGGTAGCGGGGGGGCAAGAGACCCAGTACTTC. Protein product: CASSVGVAGGQETQYF. The chain joins TRBV9 to TRBJ2-5, with TRBD2 matching 11 bases. CDR3 size: 16 residues. In germline, CDR1 is SGDLS, CDR2 YYNGEE. Germline trimming cut 0 bases from V and 2 bases from J; bases unmatched to any gene: 3.